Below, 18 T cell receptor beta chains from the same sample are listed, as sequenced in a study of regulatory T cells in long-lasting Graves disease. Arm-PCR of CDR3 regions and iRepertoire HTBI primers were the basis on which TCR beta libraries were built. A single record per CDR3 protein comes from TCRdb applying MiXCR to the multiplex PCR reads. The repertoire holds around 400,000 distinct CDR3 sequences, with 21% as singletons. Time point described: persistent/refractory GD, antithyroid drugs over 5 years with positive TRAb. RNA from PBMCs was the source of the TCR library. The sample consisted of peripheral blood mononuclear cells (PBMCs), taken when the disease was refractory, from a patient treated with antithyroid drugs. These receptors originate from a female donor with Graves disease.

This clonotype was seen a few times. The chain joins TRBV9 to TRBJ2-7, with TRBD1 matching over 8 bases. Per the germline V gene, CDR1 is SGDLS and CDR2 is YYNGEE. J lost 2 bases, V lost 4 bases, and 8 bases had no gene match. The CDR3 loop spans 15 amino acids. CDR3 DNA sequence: TGTGCCAGCAGCCGTGGGACAGGCTTTCCCTACGAGCAGTACTTC. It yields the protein CASSRGTGFPYEQYF.

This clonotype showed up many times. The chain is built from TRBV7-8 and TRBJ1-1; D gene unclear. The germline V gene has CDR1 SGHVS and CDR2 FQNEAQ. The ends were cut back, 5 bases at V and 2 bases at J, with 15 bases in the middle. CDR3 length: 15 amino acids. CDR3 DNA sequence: TGTGCCAGCAGCCGGGAGTGGGAGTACAACACTGAAGCTTTCTTT. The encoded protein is CASSREWEYNTEAFF.

This CDR3 reads CASSMGQFGELFF. The CDR3 DNA is TGTGCCAGTAGTATGGGACAGTTCGGGGAGCTGTTTTTT. V is TRBV19 and J is TRBJ2-2; 7 nucleotides match TRBD1. This CDR3 comprises 13 residues. The V segment lost 3 bases and the J segment 7 bases; nucleotides outside the gene matches: 2. CDR1 is LNHDA and CDR2 is SQIVND in the germline V gene (reference sequence).

The CDR3 DNA is TGTGCCAGCAGTTGGGCTGGGCGCGTGGGCTACACCTTC. It specifies CASSWAGRVGYTF. V usage is TRBV12-3 or TRBV12-4 and J usage is TRBJ1-2; no clear D. Trimming removed 4 bases at V and 8 bases at J, with 14 bases between. The CDR3 extends over 13 amino acids.

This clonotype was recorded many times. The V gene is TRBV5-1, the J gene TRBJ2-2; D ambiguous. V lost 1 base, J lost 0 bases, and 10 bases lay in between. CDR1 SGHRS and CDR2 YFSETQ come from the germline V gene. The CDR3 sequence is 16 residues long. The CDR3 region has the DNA TGCGCCAGCAGCTTGACGGCGGTGACGAACACCGGGGAGCTGTTTTTT. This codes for CASSLTAVTNTGELFF.

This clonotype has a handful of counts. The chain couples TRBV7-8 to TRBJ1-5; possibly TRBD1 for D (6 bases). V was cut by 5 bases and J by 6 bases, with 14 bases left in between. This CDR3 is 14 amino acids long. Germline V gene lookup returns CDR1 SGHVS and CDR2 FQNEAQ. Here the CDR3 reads CASSTTGLAQPQHF. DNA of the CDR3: TGTGCCAGCAGCACAACAGGGTTAGCTCAGCCCCAGCATTTT.

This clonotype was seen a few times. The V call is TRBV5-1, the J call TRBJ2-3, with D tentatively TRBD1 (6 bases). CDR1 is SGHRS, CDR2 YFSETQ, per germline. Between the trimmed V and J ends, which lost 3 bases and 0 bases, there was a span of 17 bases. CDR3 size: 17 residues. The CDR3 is CASSYTIVQGSTDTQYF. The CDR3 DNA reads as TGCGCCAGCAGCTACACCATCGTGCAGGGGAGCACAGATACGCAGTATTTT.

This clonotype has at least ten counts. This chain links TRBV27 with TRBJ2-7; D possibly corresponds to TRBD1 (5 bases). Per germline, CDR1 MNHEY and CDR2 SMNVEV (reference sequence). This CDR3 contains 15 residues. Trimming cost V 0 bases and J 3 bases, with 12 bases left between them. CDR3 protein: CASSLSLVGHYEQYF. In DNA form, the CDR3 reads TGTGCCAGCAGTTTATCCCTCGTGGGGCACTACGAGCAGTACTTC.

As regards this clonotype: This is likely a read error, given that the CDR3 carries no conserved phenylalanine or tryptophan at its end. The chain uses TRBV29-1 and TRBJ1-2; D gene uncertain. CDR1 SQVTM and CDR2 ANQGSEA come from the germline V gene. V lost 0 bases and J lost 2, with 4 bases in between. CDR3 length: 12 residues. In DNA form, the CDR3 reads TGCAGCGTTGAAGAGGGGAACTATGGCTACACCTCC. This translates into CSVEEGNYGYTS.

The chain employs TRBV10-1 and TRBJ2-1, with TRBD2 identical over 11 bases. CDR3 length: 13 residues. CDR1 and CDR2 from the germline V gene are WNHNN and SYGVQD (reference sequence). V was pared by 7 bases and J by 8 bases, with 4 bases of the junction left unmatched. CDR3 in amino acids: CASKTSGSDEQFF. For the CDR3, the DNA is TGCGCCAGCAAAACTAGCGGGAGCGATGAGCAGTTCTTC.

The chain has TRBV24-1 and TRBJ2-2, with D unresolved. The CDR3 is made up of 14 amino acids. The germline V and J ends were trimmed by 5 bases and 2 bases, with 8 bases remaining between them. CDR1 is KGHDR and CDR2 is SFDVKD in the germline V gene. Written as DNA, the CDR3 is TGTGCCACCAGTGGTCGACTTAACACCGGGGAGCTGTTTTTT. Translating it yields CATSGRLNTGELFF.

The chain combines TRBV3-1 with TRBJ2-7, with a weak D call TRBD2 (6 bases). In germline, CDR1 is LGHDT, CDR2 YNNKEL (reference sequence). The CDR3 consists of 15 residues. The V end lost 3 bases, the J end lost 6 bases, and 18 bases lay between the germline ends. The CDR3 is CASSQAGLGSTEQYF. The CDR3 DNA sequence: TGTGCCAGCAGCCAGGCGGGATTGGGCTCGACCGAGCAGTACTTC.

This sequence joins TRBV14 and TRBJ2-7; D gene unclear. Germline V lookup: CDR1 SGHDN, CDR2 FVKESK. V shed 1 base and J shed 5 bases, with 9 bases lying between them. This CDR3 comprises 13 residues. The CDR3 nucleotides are TGTGCCAGCAGCCAAGTTGGGTACCACGAGCAGTACTTC. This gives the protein CASSQVGYHEQYF.

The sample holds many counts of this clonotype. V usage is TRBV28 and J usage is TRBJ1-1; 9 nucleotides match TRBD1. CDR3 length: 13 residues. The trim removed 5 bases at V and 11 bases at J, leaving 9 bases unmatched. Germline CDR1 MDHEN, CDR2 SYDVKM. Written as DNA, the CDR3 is TGTGCCAGCAGTCCGGGGACAGGGAGGTTGGCTTTCTTT. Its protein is CASSPGTGRLAFF.

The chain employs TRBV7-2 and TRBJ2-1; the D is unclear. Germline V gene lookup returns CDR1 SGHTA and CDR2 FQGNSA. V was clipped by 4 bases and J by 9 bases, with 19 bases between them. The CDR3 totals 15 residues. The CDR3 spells CASSSRLTVRSEQFF. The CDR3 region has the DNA TGTGCCAGCAGCTCCCGCCTTACAGTACGGAGTGAGCAGTTCTTC.

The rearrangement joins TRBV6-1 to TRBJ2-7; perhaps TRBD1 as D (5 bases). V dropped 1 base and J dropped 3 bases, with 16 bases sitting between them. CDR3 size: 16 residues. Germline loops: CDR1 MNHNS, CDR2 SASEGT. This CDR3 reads CASSEGHWGVVYEQYF. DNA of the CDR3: TGTGCCAGCAGTGAAGGTCACTGGGGCGTTGTCTACGAGCAGTACTTC.

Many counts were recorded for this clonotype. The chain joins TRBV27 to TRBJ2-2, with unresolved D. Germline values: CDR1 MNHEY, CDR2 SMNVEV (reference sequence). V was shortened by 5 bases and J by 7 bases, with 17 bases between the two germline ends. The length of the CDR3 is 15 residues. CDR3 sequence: CASSPRSSAHGELFF. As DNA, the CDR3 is TGTGCCAGCAGTCCCCGGAGTTCCGCACACGGGGAGCTGTTTTTT.

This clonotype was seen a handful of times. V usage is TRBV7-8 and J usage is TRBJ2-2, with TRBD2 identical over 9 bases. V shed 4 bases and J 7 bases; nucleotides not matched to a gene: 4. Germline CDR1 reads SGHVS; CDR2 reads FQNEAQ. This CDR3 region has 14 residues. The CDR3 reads CASSSGLAGGELFF. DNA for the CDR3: TGTGCCAGCAGCTCGGGACTAGCAGGCGGGGAGCTGTTTTTT.